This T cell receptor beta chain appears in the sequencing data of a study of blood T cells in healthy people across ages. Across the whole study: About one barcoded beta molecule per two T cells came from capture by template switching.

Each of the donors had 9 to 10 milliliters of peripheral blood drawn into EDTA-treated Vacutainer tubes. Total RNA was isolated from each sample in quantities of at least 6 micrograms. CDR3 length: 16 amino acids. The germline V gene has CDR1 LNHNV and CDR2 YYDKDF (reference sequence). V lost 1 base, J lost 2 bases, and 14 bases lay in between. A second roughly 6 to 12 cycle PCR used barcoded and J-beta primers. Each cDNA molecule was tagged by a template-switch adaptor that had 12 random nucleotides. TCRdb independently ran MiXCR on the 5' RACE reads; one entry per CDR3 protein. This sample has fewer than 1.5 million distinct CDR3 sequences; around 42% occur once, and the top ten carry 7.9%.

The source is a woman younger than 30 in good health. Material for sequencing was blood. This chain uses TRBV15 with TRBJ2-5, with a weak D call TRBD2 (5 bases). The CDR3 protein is CATSRAPAVTQETQYF. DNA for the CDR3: TGTGCCACCAGCAGAGCCCCAGCGGTTACACAAGAGACCCAGTACTTC.